A selection of T cell receptor beta chains follows, all from one sample in a study of response to subunit inactivated influenza vaccine. Each CDR3 protein is one row after TCRdb ran MiXCR on the RT-PCR reads. The data show a few hundred thousand distinct CDR3 sequences, around 20% seen once. Sequences were derived from PBMCs from blood, sampled less than 22 months after vaccination. These receptors all come from a man aged 50 to 69 who received an inactivated influenza vaccine. CDR3s include the opening cysteine and the closing phenylalanine or tryptophan. A D gene is named only where the DNA matches it firmly. The size field is filled for only some rows; it gives once, few, many or a size class.

v_call: TRBV29-1
j_call: TRBJ2-2
clone_size: few
d_call: TRBD2
cdr3_aa: CSGGGSGTGELFF
cdr3_nt: TGCAGCGGCGGGGGGTCGGGGACCGGGGAGCTGTTTTTT

v_call: TRBV10-3
j_call: TRBJ2-7
clone_size: few
d_call: TRBD1
cdr3_aa: CAIRSRDREGSEQYF
cdr3_nt: TGTGCCATCAGATCCCGGGACAGGGAAGGCTCCGAGCAGTACTTC

v_call: TRBV12-3/TRBV12-4
j_call: TRBJ1-3
clone_size: .
d_call: TRBD1
cdr3_aa: CASSFTTGGGNTIYF
cdr3_nt: TGTGCCAGCAGTTTTACGACAGGGGGCGGAAACACCATATATTTT

v_call: TRBV15
j_call: TRBJ2-7
clone_size: .
d_call: .
cdr3_aa: CATSSSPYPMDEQYF
cdr3_nt: TGTGCCACCAGCAGCTCCCCCTACCCGATGGACGAGCAGTACTTC

v_call: TRBV7-7
j_call: TRBJ2-1
clone_size: .
d_call: .
cdr3_aa: CASSLALGTEQFF
cdr3_nt: TGTGCTAGCAGCTTAGCGCTGGGGACAGAGCAGTTCTTC

v_call: TRBV10-3
j_call: TRBJ2-7
clone_size: .
d_call: .
cdr3_aa: CAISESRVSYEQYF
cdr3_nt: TGTGCCATCAGTGAGTCAAGGGTCTCCTACGAGCAGTACTTC

v_call: TRBV28
j_call: TRBJ2-1
clone_size: .
d_call: TRBD1
cdr3_aa: CASSLLTSTGLGHEQFF
cdr3_nt: TGTGCCAGCAGCCTACTAACATCGACAGGGTTAGGCCATGAGCAGTTCTTC

v_call: TRBV20-1
j_call: TRBJ2-5
clone_size: .
d_call: TRBD2
cdr3_aa: CSATEIAGGQETQYF
cdr3_nt: TGCAGTGCTACAGAGATAGCGGGGGGCCAAGAGACCCAGTACTTC

v_call: TRBV12-3/TRBV12-4
j_call: TRBJ1-2
clone_size: .
d_call: TRBD1
cdr3_aa: CASSPNGGQGAYGYTF
cdr3_nt: TGTGCCAGCAGTCCAAACGGTGGACAGGGGGCCTATGGCTACACCTTC

v_call: TRBV12-3/TRBV12-4
j_call: TRBJ2-1
clone_size: few
d_call: .
cdr3_aa: CASSFFDSEVEQFF
cdr3_nt: TGTGCCAGCAGTTTTTTCGATAGCGAGGTTGAGCAGTTCTTC

v_call: TRBV7-9
j_call: TRBJ1-1
clone_size: few
d_call: .
cdr3_aa: CASSSIYTEAFF
cdr3_nt: TGTGCCAGCAGCTCGATCTACACTGAAGCTTTCTTT

v_call: TRBV5-1
j_call: TRBJ2-4
clone_size: many
d_call: TRBD1
cdr3_aa: CASSQTGGALLAKNIQYF
cdr3_nt: TGCGCCAGCAGCCAAACAGGGGGTGCCCTCTTAGCCAAAAACATTCAGTACTTC

v_call: TRBV12-3/TRBV12-4
j_call: TRBJ2-2
clone_size: few
d_call: TRBD2
cdr3_aa: CASSFLAGAGELFF
cdr3_nt: TGTGCCAGCAGTTTTCTAGCGGGAGCCGGGGAGCTGTTTTTT

v_call: TRBV6-2/TRBV6-3
j_call: TRBJ1-5
clone_size: .
d_call: .
cdr3_aa: CASSYPAAKAQHF
cdr3_nt: TGTGCCAGCAGTTATCCCGCGGCGAAGGCCCAGCATTTT

v_call: TRBV7-6
j_call: TRBJ1-1
clone_size: many
d_call: .
cdr3_aa: CASSLQGSTEAFF
cdr3_nt: TGTGCCAGCAGCTTACAGGGTTCCACTGAAGCTTTCTTT

v_call: TRBV20-1
j_call: TRBJ2-1
clone_size: .
d_call: TRBD2
cdr3_aa: CSAAGLAGYNEQFF
cdr3_nt: TGCAGTGCAGCCGGACTAGCGGGATACAATGAGCAGTTCTTC

v_call: TRBV6-1
j_call: TRBJ1-2
clone_size: .
d_call: TRBD1
cdr3_aa: CASSAHSGSQGARGYTF
cdr3_nt: TGTGCCAGCAGTGCCCACTCAGGGTCACAGGGGGCACGGGGCTACACCTTC

v_call: TRBV18
j_call: TRBJ1-5
clone_size: .
d_call: .
cdr3_aa: CASSPGNSNQPQHF
cdr3_nt: TGTGCCAGCTCACCTGGGAATAGCAATCAGCCCCAGCATTTT

v_call: TRBV6-5
j_call: TRBJ2-7
clone_size: .
d_call: TRBD2
cdr3_aa: CASSYLAGTYEQYF
cdr3_nt: TGTGCCAGCAGTTATCTAGCGGGAACCTACGAGCAGTACTTC

v_call: TRBV7-9
j_call: TRBJ2-2
clone_size: few
d_call: .
cdr3_aa: CASSSGTPPNTGELFF
cdr3_nt: TGTGCCAGCAGCTCTGGGACTCCTCCGAACACCGGGGAGCTGTTTTTT

v_call: TRBV15
j_call: TRBJ1-4
clone_size: few
d_call: TRBD1
cdr3_aa: CATSRIQGPNEKLFF
cdr3_nt: TGTGCCACCAGCAGGATACAGGGGCCTAATGAAAAACTGTTTTTT

v_call: TRBV7-9
j_call: TRBJ1-5
clone_size: many
d_call: .
cdr3_aa: CASSFNPIRTVNQPQHF
cdr3_nt: TGTGCCAGCAGCTTTAACCCGATCCGGACCGTCAATCAGCCCCAGCATTTT

v_call: TRBV4-3
j_call: TRBJ1-5
clone_size: few
d_call: TRBD1
cdr3_aa: CASSQSRGPQPQHF
cdr3_nt: TGCGCCAGCAGCCAGAGCAGGGGGCCTCAGCCCCAGCATTTT

v_call: TRBV19
j_call: TRBJ2-1
clone_size: .
d_call: .
cdr3_aa: CASIGFYNEQFF
cdr3_nt: TGTGCCAGTATTGGATTCTACAATGAGCAGTTCTTC

v_call: TRBV10-3
j_call: TRBJ1-1
clone_size: many
d_call: .
cdr3_aa: CATVQLTGTNTEAFF
cdr3_nt: TGTGCCACCGTTCAACTAACAGGGACTAACACTGAAGCTTTCTTT

v_call: TRBV6-1
j_call: TRBJ2-2
clone_size: once
d_call: .
cdr3_aa: CASRSPIPPGELFF
cdr3_nt: TGTGCCAGCAGATCACCCATCCCCCCCGGGGAGCTGTTTTTT

v_call: TRBV2
j_call: TRBJ2-3
clone_size: .
d_call: TRBD2
cdr3_aa: CASSEVLAGGTDTQYF
cdr3_nt: TGTGCCAGCAGTGAAGTACTAGCGGGAGGCACAGATACGCAGTATTTT

v_call: TRBV20-1
j_call: TRBJ1-2
clone_size: many
d_call: .
cdr3_aa: CSARPPTVNYGYTF
cdr3_nt: TGCAGTGCTAGACCCCCGACAGTTAACTATGGCTACACCTTC

v_call: TRBV30
j_call: TRBJ1-3
clone_size: few
d_call: .
cdr3_aa: CAWTVGVRGNTIYF
cdr3_nt: TGTGCCTGGACTGTAGGGGTCAGAGGAAACACCATATATTTT

v_call: TRBV9
j_call: TRBJ1-6
clone_size: many
d_call: TRBD1
cdr3_aa: CASSLGTGVNSPLHF
cdr3_nt: TGTGCCAGCAGCCTTGGGACAGGGGTTAATTCACCCCTCCACTTT

v_call: TRBV5-1
j_call: TRBJ2-1
clone_size: .
d_call: .
cdr3_aa: CASSSRGSYNEQFF
cdr3_nt: TGCGCCAGCAGCTCCCGAGGCTCCTACAATGAGCAGTTCTTC

v_call: TRBV6-2/TRBV6-3
j_call: TRBJ2-1
clone_size: .
d_call: .
cdr3_aa: CASSYRSGSYNEQFF
cdr3_nt: TGTGCCAGCAGTTACCGTAGCGGCTCCTACAATGAGCAGTTCTTC

v_call: TRBV6-1
j_call: TRBJ2-1
clone_size: many
d_call: .
cdr3_aa: CASSELGSVDEQFF
cdr3_nt: TGTGCCAGCAGTGAACTCGGGAGTGTGGATGAGCAGTTCTTC

v_call: TRBV15
j_call: TRBJ1-6
clone_size: few
d_call: .
cdr3_aa: CATSSQPGNNNSPLHF
cdr3_nt: TGTGCCACCAGCAGCCAGCCAGGGAACAATAATTCACCCCTCCACTTT

v_call: TRBV12-3/TRBV12-4
j_call: TRBJ2-7
clone_size: few
d_call: TRBD2
cdr3_aa: CASRSSGSYEQYF
cdr3_nt: TGTGCCAGCAGATCTAGCGGCTCCTACGAGCAGTACTTC

v_call: TRBV28
j_call: TRBJ2-7
clone_size: few
d_call: .
cdr3_aa: CASTLVSGSSYEQYF
cdr3_nt: TGTGCCAGCACCCTAGTAAGCGGTAGCTCCTACGAGCAGTACTTC

v_call: TRBV30
j_call: TRBJ2-5
clone_size: .
d_call: TRBD2
cdr3_aa: CACLLAGGLETQYF
cdr3_nt: TGTGCCTGCCTACTAGCGGGAGGGCTAGAGACCCAGTACTTC

v_call: TRBV7-8
j_call: TRBJ2-1
clone_size: .
d_call: TRBD2
cdr3_aa: CASIQTPSGDRKQFF
cdr3_nt: TGTGCCAGCATCCAAACCCCTAGCGGGGACCGTAAGCAGTTCTTC

v_call: TRBV4-1
j_call: TRBJ2-1
clone_size: few
d_call: .
cdr3_aa: CASSQVGGGNYNEQFF
cdr3_nt: TGCGCCAGCAGCCAAGTGGGTGGGGGGAACTACAATGAGCAGTTCTTC

v_call: TRBV7-9
j_call: TRBJ2-1
clone_size: few
d_call: .
cdr3_aa: CASSPVRGGEQFF
cdr3_nt: TGTGCCAGCAGCCCGGTACGGGGTGGTGAGCAGTTCTTC

v_call: TRBV10-3
j_call: TRBJ2-7
clone_size: few
d_call: .
cdr3_aa: CATRPPSSSYEQYF
cdr3_nt: TGTGCCACAAGACCCCCTTCTAGCTCCTACGAGCAGTACTTC

v_call: TRBV4-2
j_call: TRBJ2-2
clone_size: .
d_call: .
cdr3_aa: CASSQDIEGGNTGELFF
cdr3_nt: TGTGCCAGCAGCCAAGATATCGAGGGGGGGAACACCGGGGAGCTGTTTTTT

v_call: TRBV7-9
j_call: TRBJ1-1
clone_size: few
d_call: .
cdr3_aa: CASSLALRIETEAFF
cdr3_nt: TGTGCCAGCAGCTTAGCGTTAAGGATCGAGACTGAAGCTTTCTTT

v_call: TRBV29-1
j_call: TRBJ1-1
clone_size: few
d_call: .
cdr3_aa: CSVKPYTEAFF
cdr3_nt: TGCAGCGTTAAACCTTACACTGAAGCTTTCTTT

v_call: TRBV3-1
j_call: TRBJ1-2
clone_size: few
d_call: .
cdr3_aa: CASSPLQGDYGYTF
cdr3_nt: TGTGCCAGCAGCCCACTACAGGGAGACTATGGCTACACCTTC

v_call: TRBV3-1
j_call: TRBJ1-3
clone_size: few
d_call: .
cdr3_aa: CASSQGITDGSGNTIYF
cdr3_nt: TGTGCCAGCAGCCAAGGCATCACCGACGGCTCTGGAAACACCATATATTTT

v_call: TRBV20-1
j_call: TRBJ1-4
clone_size: few
d_call: .
cdr3_aa: CSARLPGTPEKLFF
cdr3_nt: TGCAGTGCTAGACTACCCGGGACACCAGAAAAACTGTTTTTT

v_call: TRBV7-6
j_call: TRBJ1-5
clone_size: .
d_call: .
cdr3_aa: CASSLGKSYSNQPQHF
cdr3_nt: TGTGCCAGCAGCTTAGGAAAGTCCTACAGCAATCAGCCCCAGCATTTT

v_call: TRBV7-6
j_call: TRBJ2-7
clone_size: .
d_call: TRBD1
cdr3_aa: CASSLGQGDYEQYF
cdr3_nt: TGTGCCAGCAGCTTGGGACAGGGGGACTACGAGCAGTACTTC

v_call: TRBV20-1
j_call: TRBJ1-5
clone_size: .
d_call: TRBD1
cdr3_aa: CSAMTGGGNQPQHF
cdr3_nt: TGCAGTGCCATGACAGGGGGCGGCAATCAGCCCCAGCATTTT

v_call: TRBV5-1
j_call: TRBJ2-3
clone_size: many
d_call: TRBD1
cdr3_aa: CASSWDRGDTQYF
cdr3_nt: TGCGCCAGCAGTTGGGACAGGGGAGATACGCAGTATTTT

v_call: TRBV2
j_call: TRBJ1-1
clone_size: .
d_call: .
cdr3_aa: CAHALDSGSTEAFF
cdr3_nt: TGTGCCCACGCGCTCGACAGTGGATCCACTGAAGCTTTCTTT

v_call: TRBV28
j_call: TRBJ1-5
clone_size: many
d_call: TRBD1
cdr3_aa: CASSDRVGNQPQHF
cdr3_nt: TGTGCCAGCAGCGACAGGGTCGGCAATCAGCCCCAGCATTTT

v_call: TRBV25-1
j_call: TRBJ2-1
clone_size: few
d_call: .
cdr3_aa: CASSATNEQFF
cdr3_nt: TGTGCCAGCAGTGCAACCAATGAGCAGTTCTTC

v_call: TRBV4-2
j_call: TRBJ1-5
clone_size: few
d_call: .
cdr3_aa: CASSQEGAGQPQHF
cdr3_nt: TGTGCCAGCAGCCAAGAGGGGGCAGGGCAGCCCCAGCATTTT